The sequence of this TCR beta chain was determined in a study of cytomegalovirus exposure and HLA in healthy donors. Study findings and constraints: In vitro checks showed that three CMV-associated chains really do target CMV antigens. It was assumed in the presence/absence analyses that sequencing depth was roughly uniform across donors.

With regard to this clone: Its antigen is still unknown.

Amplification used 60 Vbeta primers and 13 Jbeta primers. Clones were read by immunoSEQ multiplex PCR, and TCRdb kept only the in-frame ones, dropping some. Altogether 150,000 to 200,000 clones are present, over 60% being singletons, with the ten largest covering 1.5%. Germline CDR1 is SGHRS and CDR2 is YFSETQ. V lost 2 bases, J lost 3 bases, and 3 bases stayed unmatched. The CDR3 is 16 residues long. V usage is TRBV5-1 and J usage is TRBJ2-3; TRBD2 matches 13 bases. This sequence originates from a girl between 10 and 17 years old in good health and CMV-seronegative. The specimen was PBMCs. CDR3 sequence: CASSFTSGGGTDTQYF. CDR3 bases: TGCGCCAGCAGCTTTACTAGCGGGGGGGGGACAGATACGCAGTATTTT.